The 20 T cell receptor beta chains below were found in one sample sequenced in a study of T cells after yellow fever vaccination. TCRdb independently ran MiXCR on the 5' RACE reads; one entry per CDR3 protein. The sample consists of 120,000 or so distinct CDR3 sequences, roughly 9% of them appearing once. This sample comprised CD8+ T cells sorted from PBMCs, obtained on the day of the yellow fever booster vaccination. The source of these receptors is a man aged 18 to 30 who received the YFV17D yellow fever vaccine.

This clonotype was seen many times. CDR3 in DNA: TGTGCCAGCAGTTACAGACAGTCTGGGGCCAACGTCCTGACTTTC. It yields the protein CASSYRQSGANVLTF. This chain connects TRBV6-2 or TRBV6-3 to TRBJ2-6; TRBD1 might be the D (5 bases). V lost 2 bases, J lost 1 base, and 6 bases lay in between. Germline loops: CDR1 MNHEY, CDR2 SVGEGT. This CDR3 has 15 amino acids.

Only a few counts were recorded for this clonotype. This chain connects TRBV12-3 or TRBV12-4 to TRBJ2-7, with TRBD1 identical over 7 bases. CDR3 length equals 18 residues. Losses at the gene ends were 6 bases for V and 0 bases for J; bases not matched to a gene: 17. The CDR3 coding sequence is TGTGCCAGCAGCTATTTTCGGGACAGACCTTTTATCTCCTACGAGCAGTACTTC. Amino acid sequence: CASSYFRDRPFISYEQYF.

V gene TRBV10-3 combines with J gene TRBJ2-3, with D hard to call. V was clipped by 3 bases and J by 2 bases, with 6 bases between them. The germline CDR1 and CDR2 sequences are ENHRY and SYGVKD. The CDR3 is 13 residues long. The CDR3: CAISEEVTDTQYF. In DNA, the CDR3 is TGTGCCATCAGTGAAGAGGTCACAGATACGCAGTATTTT.

CDR3 DNA: TGTGCCAGCAGAAAGTCCCCAGGGGGCGCGTATGGCTACACCTTC. Amino acids: CASRKSPGGAYGYTF. V usage is TRBV12-3 or TRBV12-4 and J usage is TRBJ1-2, with TRBD1 matching over 8 bases. The CDR3 runs 15 residues. V shed 6 bases, J shed 5 bases, and the junction held 11 bases outside the gene matches.

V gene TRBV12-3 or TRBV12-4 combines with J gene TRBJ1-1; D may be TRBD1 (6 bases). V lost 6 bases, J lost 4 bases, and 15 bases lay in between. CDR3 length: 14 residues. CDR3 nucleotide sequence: TGTGCCAGCAGCTCCAGGGGTCAGGGCACTGAAGCTTTCTTT. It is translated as CASSSRGQGTEAFF.

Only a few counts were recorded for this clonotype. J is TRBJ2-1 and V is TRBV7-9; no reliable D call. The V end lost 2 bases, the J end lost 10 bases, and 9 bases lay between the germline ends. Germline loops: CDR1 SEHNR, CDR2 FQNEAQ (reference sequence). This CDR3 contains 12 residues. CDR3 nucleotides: TGTGCCAGCAGCTTAAGGTTGGCGGAGCAGTTCTTC. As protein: CASSLRLAEQFF. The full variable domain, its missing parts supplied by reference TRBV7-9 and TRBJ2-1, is DTGVSQNPRHKITKRGQNVTFRCDPISEHNRLYWYRQTLGQGPEFLTYFQNEAQLEKSRLLSDRFSAERPKGSFSTLEIQRTEQGDSAMYLCASSLRLAEQFFGPGTRLTVL.

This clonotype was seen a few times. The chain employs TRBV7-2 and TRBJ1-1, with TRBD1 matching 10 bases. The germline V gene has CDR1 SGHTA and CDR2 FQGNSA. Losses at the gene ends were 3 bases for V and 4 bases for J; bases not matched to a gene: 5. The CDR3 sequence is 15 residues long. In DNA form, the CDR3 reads TGTGCCAGCAGCTTCGGACAGGGGGTGATCACTGAAGCTTTCTTT. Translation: CASSFGQGVITEAFF.

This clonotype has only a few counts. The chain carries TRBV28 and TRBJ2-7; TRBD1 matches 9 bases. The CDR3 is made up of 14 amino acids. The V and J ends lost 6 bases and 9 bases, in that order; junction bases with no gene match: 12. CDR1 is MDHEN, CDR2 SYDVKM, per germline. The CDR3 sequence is CASRFAGTGWVQYV. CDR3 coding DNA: TGTGCCAGCAGATTCGCCGGGACAGGGTGGGTGCAGTACGTC.

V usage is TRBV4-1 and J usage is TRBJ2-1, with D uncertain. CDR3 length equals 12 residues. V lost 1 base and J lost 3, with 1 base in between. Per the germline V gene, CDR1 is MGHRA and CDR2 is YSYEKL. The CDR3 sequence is CASSQVYNEQFF. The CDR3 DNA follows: TGCGCCAGCAGCCAAGTCTACAATGAGCAGTTCTTC.

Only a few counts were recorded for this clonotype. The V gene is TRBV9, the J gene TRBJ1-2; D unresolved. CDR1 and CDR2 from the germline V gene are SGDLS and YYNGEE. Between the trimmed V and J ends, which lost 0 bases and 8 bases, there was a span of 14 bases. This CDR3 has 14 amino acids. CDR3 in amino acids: CASSVADGPGGYTF. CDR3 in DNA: TGTGCCAGCAGCGTAGCTGACGGCCCGGGGGGCTACACCTTC.

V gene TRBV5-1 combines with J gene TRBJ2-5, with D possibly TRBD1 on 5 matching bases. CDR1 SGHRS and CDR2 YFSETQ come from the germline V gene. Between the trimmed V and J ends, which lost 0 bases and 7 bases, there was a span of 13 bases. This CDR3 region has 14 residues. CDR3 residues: CASSLAVTERTQYF. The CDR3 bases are TGCGCCAGCAGCTTGGCCGTGACAGAGAGGACCCAGTACTTC.

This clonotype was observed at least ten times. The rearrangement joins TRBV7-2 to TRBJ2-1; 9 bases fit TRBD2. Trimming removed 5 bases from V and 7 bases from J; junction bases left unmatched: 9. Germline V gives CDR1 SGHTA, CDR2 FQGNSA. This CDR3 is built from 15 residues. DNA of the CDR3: TGTGCCAGCAGCATATTAGCGGGAGTTTTGAATGAGCAGTTCTTC. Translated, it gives CASSILAGVLNEQFF. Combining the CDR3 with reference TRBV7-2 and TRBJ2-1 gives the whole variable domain GAGVSQSPSNKVTEKGKDVELRCDPISGHTALYWYRQSLGQGLEFLIYFQGNSAPDKSGLPSDRFSAERTGGSVSTLTIQRTQQEDSAVYLCASSILAGVLNEQFFGPGTRLTVL.

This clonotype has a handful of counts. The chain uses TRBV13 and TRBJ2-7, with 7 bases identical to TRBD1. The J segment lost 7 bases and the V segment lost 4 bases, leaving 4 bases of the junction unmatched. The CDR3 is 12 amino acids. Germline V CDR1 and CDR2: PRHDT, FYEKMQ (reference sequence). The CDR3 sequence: CASSSTGWEQYF. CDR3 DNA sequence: TGTGCCAGCAGCTCGACAGGGTGGGAGCAGTACTTC. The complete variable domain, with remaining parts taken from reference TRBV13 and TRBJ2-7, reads AAGVIQSPRHLIKEKRETATLKCYPIPRHDTVYWYQQGPGQDPQFLISFYEKMQSDKGSIPDRFSAQQFSDYHSELNMSSLELGDSALYFCASSSTGWEQYFGPGTRLTVT.

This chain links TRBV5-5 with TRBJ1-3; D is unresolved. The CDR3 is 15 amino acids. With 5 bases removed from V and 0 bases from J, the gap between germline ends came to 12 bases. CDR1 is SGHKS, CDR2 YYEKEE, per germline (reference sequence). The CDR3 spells CASRNEEHSGNTIYF. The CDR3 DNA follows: TGTGCCAGCAGGAACGAAGAGCACTCTGGAAACACCATATATTTT.

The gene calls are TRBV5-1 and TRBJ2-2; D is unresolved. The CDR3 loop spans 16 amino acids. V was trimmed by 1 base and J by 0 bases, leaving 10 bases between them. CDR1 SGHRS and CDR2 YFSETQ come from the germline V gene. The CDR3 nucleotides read TGCGCCAGCAGCTTGCGGGCAGGATCGAACACCGGGGAGCTGTTTTTT. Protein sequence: CASSLRAGSNTGELFF.

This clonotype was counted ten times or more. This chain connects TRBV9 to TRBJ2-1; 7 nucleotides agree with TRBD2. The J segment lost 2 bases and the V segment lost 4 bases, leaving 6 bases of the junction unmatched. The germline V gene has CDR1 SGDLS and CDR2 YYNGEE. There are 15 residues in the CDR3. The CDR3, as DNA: TGTGCCAGCAGCACCTTAACTAGCGCCTACAATGAGCAGTTCTTC. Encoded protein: CASSTLTSAYNEQFF.

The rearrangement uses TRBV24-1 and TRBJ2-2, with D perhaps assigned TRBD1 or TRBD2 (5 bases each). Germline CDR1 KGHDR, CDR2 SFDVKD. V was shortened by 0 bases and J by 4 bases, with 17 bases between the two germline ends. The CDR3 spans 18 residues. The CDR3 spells CATSDLAGTSIVTGELFF. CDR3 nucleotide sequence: TGTGCCACCAGTGATTTGGCCGGGACCAGCATCGTCACCGGGGAGCTGTTTTTT.

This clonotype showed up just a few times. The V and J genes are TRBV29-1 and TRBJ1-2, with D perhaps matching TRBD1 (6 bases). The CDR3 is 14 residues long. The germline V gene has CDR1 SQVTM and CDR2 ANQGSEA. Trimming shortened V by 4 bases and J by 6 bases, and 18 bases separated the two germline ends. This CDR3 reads CSVVFLGAWDGYTF. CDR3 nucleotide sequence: TGCAGCGTTGTTTTCCTGGGGGCGTGGGATGGCTACACCTTC.

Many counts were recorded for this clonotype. The CDR3 region has the DNA TGTGCCATCAGTGAGTCGACTCTGCCGGCAGATACGCAGTATTTT. Protein sequence: CAISESTLPADTQYF. The chain joins TRBV10-3 to TRBJ2-3; D is undetermined. Germline CDR1 reads ENHRY; CDR2 reads SYGVKD. V was shortened by 0 bases and J by 4 bases, with 11 bases between the two germline ends. This CDR3 region has 15 residues.

The CDR3 bases are TGTGCCAGCAGCCCGACAGGGCTGAGGAACACTGAAGCTTTCTTT. This sequence encodes CASSPTGLRNTEAFF. The V gene is TRBV7-2, the J gene TRBJ1-1, with 7 bases matching TRBD1. CDR3 length: 15 residues. V was pared by 5 bases and J by 1 base, with 7 bases of the junction left unmatched. CDR1 SGHTA and CDR2 FQGNSA come from the germline V gene.